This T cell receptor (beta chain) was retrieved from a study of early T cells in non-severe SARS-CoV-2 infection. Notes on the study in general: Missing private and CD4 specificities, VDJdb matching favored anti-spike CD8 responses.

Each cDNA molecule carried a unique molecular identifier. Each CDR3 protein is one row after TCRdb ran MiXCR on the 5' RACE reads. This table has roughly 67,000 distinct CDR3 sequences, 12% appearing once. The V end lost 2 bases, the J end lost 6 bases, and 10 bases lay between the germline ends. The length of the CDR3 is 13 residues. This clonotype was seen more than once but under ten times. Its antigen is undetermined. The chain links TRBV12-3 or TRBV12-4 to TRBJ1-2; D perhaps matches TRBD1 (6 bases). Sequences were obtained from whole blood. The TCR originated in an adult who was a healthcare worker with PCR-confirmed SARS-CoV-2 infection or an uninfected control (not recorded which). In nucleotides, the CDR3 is TGTGCCAGCAGTTTACAGGGGAACAATGGCTACACCTTC. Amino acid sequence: CASSLQGNNGYTF.